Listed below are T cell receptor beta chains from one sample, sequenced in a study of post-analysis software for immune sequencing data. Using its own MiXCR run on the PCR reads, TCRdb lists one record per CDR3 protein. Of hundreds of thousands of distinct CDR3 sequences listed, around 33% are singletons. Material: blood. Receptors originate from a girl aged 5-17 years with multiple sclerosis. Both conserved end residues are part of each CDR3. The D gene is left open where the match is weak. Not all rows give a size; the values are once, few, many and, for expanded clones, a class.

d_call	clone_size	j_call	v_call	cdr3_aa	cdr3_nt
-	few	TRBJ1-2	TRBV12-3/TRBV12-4	CASSVGWDGYGYTF	TGTGCCAGCAGCGTAGGATGGGACGGCTATGGCTACACCTTC
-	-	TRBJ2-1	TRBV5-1	CASSFAGHNEQFF	TGCGCCAGCAGCTTCGCGGGACACAATGAGCAGTTCTTC
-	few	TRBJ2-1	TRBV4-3	CASSQELGSTGNEQFF	TGCGCCAGCAGCCAAGAATTAGGCTCAACTGGGAATGAGCAGTTCTTC
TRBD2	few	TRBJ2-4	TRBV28	CASNSAGEGKNIQYF	TGTGCCAGCAACTCCGCTGGGGAGGGCAAAAACATTCAGTACTTC
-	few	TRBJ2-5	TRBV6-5	CASNRAQVGETQYF	TGTGCCAGCAACCGAGCACAGGTCGGGGAGACCCAGTACTTC
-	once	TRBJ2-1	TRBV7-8	CASSHHKEIEQFF	TGTGCCAGCAGCCACCACAAGGAAATTGAGCAGTTCTTC
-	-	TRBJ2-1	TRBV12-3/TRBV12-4	CASSSQGLYNEQFF	TGTGCCAGCAGCTCCCAGGGACTCTACAATGAGCAGTTCTTC
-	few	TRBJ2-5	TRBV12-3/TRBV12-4	CACRTGIQETQYF	TGTGCCTGCCGTACAGGGATCCAAGAGACCCAGTACTTC
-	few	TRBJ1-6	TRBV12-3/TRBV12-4	CASSLVIESPLHF	TGTGCCAGCAGTTTAGTAATAGAATCACCCCTCCACTTT
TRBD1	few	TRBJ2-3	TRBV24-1	CATSEAGTGRGDTQYF	TGTGCCACCAGTGAAGCCGGGACAGGGAGAGGAGATACGCAGTATTTT
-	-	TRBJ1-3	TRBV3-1	CASSQTYSGNTIYF	TGTGCCAGCAGCCAAACGTACTCTGGAAACACCATATATTTT
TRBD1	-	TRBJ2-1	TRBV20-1	CSATLPWDRGDEQFF	TGCAGTGCTACCCTACCTTGGGACAGGGGCGATGAGCAGTTCTTC
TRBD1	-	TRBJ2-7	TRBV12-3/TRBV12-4	CASRRDSGYEQYF	TGTGCCAGCAGACGGGACAGTGGCTACGAGCAGTACTTC
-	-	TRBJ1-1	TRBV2	CASNGALPLMNTEAFF	TGTGCCAGCAACGGGGCGCTACCATTAATGAACACTGAAGCTTTCTTT
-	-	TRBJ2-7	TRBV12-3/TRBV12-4	CASNAGAGFEQYF	TGTGCCAGCAACGCGGGGGCCGGTTTCGAGCAGTACTTC
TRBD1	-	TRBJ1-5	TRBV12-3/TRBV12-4	CASSFEGAVQPQHF	TGTGCCAGCAGTTTCGAGGGGGCTGTTCAGCCCCAGCATTTT
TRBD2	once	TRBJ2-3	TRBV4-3	CASSQDVGTSGAPTDTQYF	TGCGCCAGCAGCCAAGATGTCGGGACTAGCGGGGCCCCCACAGATACGCAGTATTTT